Below, 28 T cell receptor beta chains from the same sample are listed, as sequenced in a study of T-cell memory formation after mild COVID-19. MiXCR was run by TCRdb on the 5' RACE reads, yielding one entry per CDR3 protein. Of a few hundred thousand distinct CDR3 sequences listed, less than 25% were seen once; the top ten hold 21%. Sequencing used PBMCs or a T cell subset sorted from them (not recorded which). All receptors come from a man younger than 35 who had mild COVID-19 (a few samples of this study predate the infection). Cell type and time point are not known.

This clonotype was detected a few times. This chain uses TRBV6-2 or TRBV6-3 with TRBJ2-5; D possibly corresponds to TRBD2 (5 bases). From germline, CDR1 is MNHEY and CDR2 SVGEGT. Trimming stripped 6 bases from V and 1 base from J, with 12 bases between. This CDR3 has 14 residues. This CDR3 is CASREDGSQETQYF. The CDR3 region has the DNA TGTGCCAGCAGGGAGGACGGATCCCAAGAGACCCAGTACTTC.

This clonotype was counted a few times. The chain carries TRBV5-4 and TRBJ2-5; TRBD1 might be the D (5 bases). The germline gives CDR1 SGHNT, CDR2 YYREEE (reference sequence). CDR3 size: 15 residues. With 1 base removed from V and 5 bases from J, the gap between germline ends came to 15 bases. This chain's CDR3 is CASSLWTTNGETQYF. The CDR3 region has the DNA TGTGCCAGCAGCTTGTGGACAACGAATGGCGAGACCCAGTACTTC.

The chain employs TRBV7-2 and TRBJ2-6; D tentatively fits TRBD1 or TRBD2 (5 bases each). Germline V gene data show CDR1 as SGHTA and CDR2 as FQGNSA. The CDR3 length is 19 residues. V lost 1 base and J lost 1, with 17 bases in between. CDR3 nucleotides: TGTGCCAGCAGCTTAGGGTTTATGAGGGGCAAGTCTGGGGCCAACGTCCTGACTTTC. Residues: CASSLGFMRGKSGANVLTF.

J is TRBJ2-4 and V is TRBV20-1; 9 bases agree with TRBD1. After removal of 5 bases from V and 4 bases from J, the junction contained 6 bases not matched to a gene. Germline V gives CDR1 DFQATT, CDR2 SNEGSKA (reference sequence). The length of the CDR3 is 14 residues. CDR3 DNA: TGCAGTGCTCAAGACGGGACAGGGAAAAACATTCAGTACTTC. The encoded protein is CSAQDGTGKNIQYF.

Only a few counts were recorded for this clonotype. The rearrangement uses TRBV20-1 and TRBJ1-6; D possibly corresponds to TRBD1 (6 bases). The CDR3 covers 17 residues. V shed 2 bases and J shed 0 bases, with 14 bases lying between them. Looked up from germline, CDR1 is DFQATT and CDR2 is SNEGSKA (reference sequence). DNA for the CDR3: TGCAGTGCTAGATCCAGGGGAGGGGGCTCCTATAATTCACCCCTCCACTTT. This encodes CSARSRGGGSYNSPLHF.

CDR3 sequence reads: CASSSLPEGHAEAFF. CDR3 DNA sequence: TGTGCCAGCAGCTCCCTCCCGGAGGGGCACGCTGAAGCTTTCTTT. The J gene is TRBJ1-1, the V gene TRBV7-3, with a weak D call TRBD1 (5 bases). CDR1 and CDR2 from the germline V gene are SGHTA and FQGTGA. This CDR3 contains 15 residues. Trimming shortened V by 4 bases and J by 6 bases, and 18 bases separated the two germline ends.

A few counts support this clonotype. This chain uses TRBV4-3 with TRBJ1-2, with D possibly being TRBD1 (6 bases). The CDR3 runs 15 residues. In germline, CDR1 is LGHNA, CDR2 YSLEER. V was clipped by 4 bases and J by 6 bases, with 18 bases between them. The CDR3 here is CASSPDLGTWDGYTF. The CDR3 nucleotides read TGCGCCAGCAGCCCGGACCTTGGGACATGGGATGGCTACACCTTC.

This clonotype was found a few times. The rearrangement joins TRBV5-1 to TRBJ2-7; the D gene is possibly TRBD2 (5 bases). CDR1 and CDR2 from the germline V gene are SGHRS and YFSETQ. V was pared by 9 bases and J by 7 bases, with 8 bases between. This CDR3 is 9 amino acids long. The chain's CDR3 is CATWEEQYF. DNA of the CDR3: TGCGCCACTTGGGAGGAGCAGTACTTC.

This clonotype was seen repeatedly, ten times or more. The chain has TRBV6-2 or TRBV6-3 and TRBJ1-1; D may be TRBD1 (5 bases). The CDR3 length is 17 residues. Deletions cut 1 base from V and 4 bases from J, with 19 bases between. CDR1 MNHEY and CDR2 SVGEGT come from the germline V gene. The CDR3 protein is CASSYFLTGRYVTEAFF. Written as DNA, the CDR3 is TGTGCCAGCAGTTACTTCCTAACAGGTAGATACGTCACTGAAGCTTTCTTT.

This rearrangement joins TRBV3-1 to TRBJ2-5, with 8 bases aligning to TRBD2. This CDR3 comprises 16 residues. Germline assignment: CDR1 LGHDT and CDR2 YNNKEL (reference sequence). The V gene end was trimmed by 1 base and the J gene end by 4 bases; junction bases not matched to a gene: 8. Written as DNA, the CDR3 is TGTGCCAGCAGCCAAGGAACAGCGGGGGTTGGAGAGACCCAGTACTTC. Translating gives CASSQGTAGVGETQYF.

CDR3 in amino acids: CASSPGQRDGYTF. The CDR3, as DNA: TGTGCCAGCAGCCCCGGACAGAGAGATGGCTACACCTTC. This chain links TRBV7-3 with TRBJ1-2; weak D call: TRBD1 (6 bases). The CDR3 runs 13 residues. V lost 5 bases, J lost 6 bases, and 13 bases lay in between. From germline, CDR1 is SGHTA and CDR2 FQGTGA.

This chain links TRBV29-1 with TRBJ2-1; no clear D gene. Germline CDR1 SQVTM, CDR2 ANQGSEA. Trimming removed 8 bases at V and 7 bases at J, with 12 bases between. The CDR3 runs 11 residues. CDR3 sequence (DNA): TGCAGCCCTCGGGCTAATAATGAGCAGTTCTTC. Translating gives CSPRANNEQFF.

This clonotype was counted ten times or more. The chain employs TRBV24-1 and TRBJ2-1, with TRBD2 matching 10 bases. This CDR3 comprises 12 residues. V lost 4 bases to trimming and J lost 14 bases; unmatched junction nucleotides: 4. In germline, CDR1 is KGHDR, CDR2 SFDVKD. The CDR3 sequence: CATSDPGTSEFF. The CDR3 DNA sequence: TGTGCCACCAGTGACCCCGGGACTAGCGAGTTCTTC.

The rearrangement joins TRBV6-1 to TRBJ1-2, with 9 bases identical to TRBD1. Germline V lookup: CDR1 MNHNS, CDR2 SASEGT. V lost 2 bases and J lost 5; bases outside the gene matches: 3. The CDR3 runs to 14 residues. CDR3 loop: CASSEYRGPYGYTF. CDR3 nucleotides: TGTGCCAGCAGTGAATACAGGGGGCCTTATGGCTACACCTTC.

This clonotype was observed many times. The V gene is TRBV15, the J gene TRBJ2-1; either TRBD1 or TRBD2 may supply D (5 bases each). The length of the CDR3 is 16 residues. V was trimmed by 0 bases and J by 5 bases, leaving 14 bases between them. Germline V gives CDR1 LNHNV, CDR2 YYDKDF (reference sequence). The CDR3 region is CATSRDLRGEDNEQFF. Here the CDR3 DNA reads TGTGCCACCAGCAGAGACCTGAGGGGCGAGGACAATGAGCAGTTCTTC. The entire variable domain, with the rest obtained from reference TRBV15 and TRBJ2-1, is as follows: DAMVIQNPRYQVTQFGKPVTLSCSQTLNHNVMYWYQQKSSQAPKLLFHYYDKDFNNEADTPDNFQSRRPNTSFCFLDIRSPGLGDTAMYLCATSRDLRGEDNEQFFGPGTRLTVL.

The chain links TRBV7-9 to TRBJ2-3, with D hard to call. V was trimmed by 7 bases and J by 5 bases, leaving 10 bases between them. The CDR3 extends over 12 amino acids. Germline V gives CDR1 SEHNR, CDR2 FQNEAQ (reference sequence). CDR3 loop: CASTPGVDTQYF. The CDR3 coding sequence is TGTGCCAGCACCCCGGGTGTAGATACGCAGTATTTT.

This clonotype occurred a few times. V usage is TRBV12-3 or TRBV12-4 and J usage is TRBJ2-5; 10 nucleotides agree with TRBD1. The CDR3 is made up of 14 amino acids. V lost 6 bases to trimming and J lost 7 bases; unmatched junction nucleotides: 8. The DNA of the CDR3 is TGTGCCAGCAGGTGGACAGGGGGTGGCGGGACCCAGTACTTC. Its protein product is CASRWTGGGGTQYF.

The rearrangement uses TRBV5-1 and TRBJ2-3; D ambiguous. The CDR3 has 14 residues. The V end lost 2 bases, the J end lost 0 bases, and 7 bases lay between the germline ends. CDR1 is SGHRS, CDR2 YFSETQ, per germline. CDR3 region: CASSFDKSTDTQYF. In DNA, the CDR3 is TGCGCCAGCAGCTTTGACAAGAGCACAGATACGCAGTATTTT.

The rearrangement uses TRBV5-1 and TRBJ2-3; 13 bases line up with TRBD2. After removal of 7 bases from V and 2 bases from J, the junction contained 13 bases not matched to a gene. The V gene's germline CDR1 is SGHRS and CDR2 YFSETQ. The CDR3 has 18 amino acids. CDR3 region: CASCSGTSGVVYTDTQYF. CDR3 DNA: TGCGCCAGCTGCTCCGGGACTAGCGGGGTTGTATACACAGATACGCAGTATTTT.

This chain links TRBV7-8 with TRBJ2-2; perhaps TRBD2 as D (7 bases). Trimming shortened V by 9 bases and J by 2 bases, and 13 bases separated the two germline ends. Per the germline V gene, CDR1 is SGHVS and CDR2 is FQNEAQ. This CDR3 spans 14 amino acids. CDR3: CASYRGANTGELFF. For the CDR3, the DNA is TGTGCCAGTTACCGGGGGGCCAACACCGGGGAGCTGTTTTTT.

The rearrangement joins TRBV7-6 to TRBJ2-3; the D is unclear. Germline CDR1 SGHVS, CDR2 FNYEAQ. V lost 5 bases and J 4 bases, leaving 10 bases between the germline ends. The CDR3 spans 13 residues. CDR3 residues: CASSVGVADTQYF. In DNA form, the CDR3 reads TGTGCCAGCAGCGTAGGTGTCGCAGATACGCAGTATTTT.

This clonotype has more than one count but fewer than ten. This chain uses TRBV12-3 or TRBV12-4 with TRBJ2-7; unclear D gene. V was trimmed by 6 bases and J by 6 bases, leaving 12 bases between them. This CDR3 is built from 12 residues. The CDR3 sequence: CASRLLMGEQYF. CDR3 in DNA: TGTGCCAGCAGGCTTTTGATGGGCGAGCAGTACTTC.

This clonotype turned up a few times. The V and J genes are TRBV6-4 and TRBJ2-3, with no clear D. The length of the CDR3 is 13 residues. V was shortened by 6 bases and J by 0 bases, with 7 bases between the two germline ends. Per germline, CDR1 MRHNA and CDR2 SNTAGT. The CDR3 region is CASSERSTDTQYF. CDR3 nucleotides: TGTGCCAGCAGCGAGCGTAGCACAGATACGCAGTATTTT.

The V call is TRBV5-5, the J call TRBJ2-5, with D unresolved. The CDR3 consists of 14 residues. V lost 5 bases and J 0 bases, leaving 11 bases between the germline ends. Germline V CDR1 and CDR2: SGHKS, YYEKEE (reference sequence). CDR3 region: CASRKSGNQETQYF. CDR3 nucleotide sequence: TGTGCCAGCAGGAAATCAGGAAACCAAGAGACCCAGTACTTC.

The J gene is TRBJ2-1, the V gene TRBV30; D is unresolved. The CDR3 runs to 10 residues. CDR1 GTSNPN and CDR2 SVGIG come from the germline V gene (reference sequence). Trimming stripped 5 bases from V and 6 bases from J, with 5 bases between. DNA of the CDR3: TGTGCCTGGGTAAGCAATGAGCAGTTCTTC. Residues: CAWVSNEQFF.

The rearrangement uses TRBV11-2 and TRBJ1-6; a possible D gene is TRBD1 (6 bases). Trimming shortened V by 2 bases and J by 9 bases, and 14 bases separated the two germline ends. This CDR3 region has 15 residues. Per the germline V gene, CDR1 is SGHAT and CDR2 is FQNNGV. The CDR3 here is CASSLRAGASSPLHF. CDR3 DNA: TGTGCCAGCAGCTTAAGGGCAGGGGCGAGTTCACCCCTCCACTTT.

Here the CDR3 reads CSAGQPQGNTIYF. Written as DNA, the CDR3 is TGCAGTGCGGGACAGCCCCAAGGAAACACCATATATTTT. This chain uses TRBV20-1 with TRBJ1-3; 7 bases align to TRBD1. From germline, CDR1 is DFQATT and CDR2 SNEGSKA (reference sequence). The CDR3 consists of 13 residues. J was trimmed by 4 bases and V by 6 bases; bases with no gene match: 6.

The chain combines TRBV4-1 with TRBJ1-1; TRBD1 matches 7 bases. The V gene's germline CDR1 is MGHRA and CDR2 YSYEKL. Germline trimming cut 0 bases from V and 5 bases from J; bases unmatched to any gene: 9. CDR3 length: 16 amino acids. As DNA, the CDR3 is TGCGCCAGCAGCCAAGAGCCGGGACAGCCGACAACTGAAGCTTTCTTT. It yields the protein CASSQEPGQPTTEAFF.